These 4 T cell receptor beta chains share one sample of origin, sequenced in a study of beta chain features in type 1 diabetes. Every isolated RNA sample was fully reverse transcribed, so sequencing captured expressed TCRB transcripts. Here immunoSEQ multiplex PCR was the method, and the copy in TCRdb shows in-frame clones only, minus some. The data show about 320,000 clones, with 14% seen just once and roughly 6.7% held by the top ten. Material: central memory CD4+ T cells from blood. These receptor sequences come from a man aged 25-45 years in good health.

This clone was observed many times. This rearrangement joins TRBV7-8 to TRBJ2-7; TRBD1 aligns across 10 bases. Per germline, CDR1 SGHVS and CDR2 FQNEAQ. This CDR3 region has 14 residues. V trimming: 6 bases; J trimming: 3 bases; junction bases outside the gene matches: 5. The CDR3 loop is CASSRDRGHYEQYF. The DNA of the CDR3 is TGTGCCAGCAGTCGAGACAGGGGGCACTACGAGCAGTACTTC.

The chain combines TRBV11-2 with TRBJ2-1, with a weak D call TRBD2 (5 bases). The CDR3 is 14 residues long. In germline, CDR1 is SGHAT, CDR2 FQNNGV. V was trimmed by 2 bases and J by 7 bases, leaving 12 bases between them. DNA for the CDR3: TGTGCCAGCAGCTTATCGGCTAGCCCGAATGAGCAGTTCTTC. The encoded protein is CASSLSASPNEQFF. Complete variable domain (other parts from reference TRBV11-2 and TRBJ2-1): EAGVAQSPRYKIIEKRQSVAFWCNPISGHATLYWYQQILGQGPKLLIQFQNNGVVDDSQLPKDRFSAERLKGVDSTLKIQPAKLEDSAVYLCASSLSASPNEQFFGPGTRLTVL.

This clone was seen a few times. In DNA, the CDR3 is TGTGCCAGCAGCCAAGGGACAGTCGGCACAGATACGCAGTATTTT. It codes for CASSQGTVGTDTQYF. The chain couples TRBV14 to TRBJ2-3; D is possibly TRBD1 (6 bases). Trimming took off 1 base at V and 1 base at J, with 9 bases between the two ends. Germline V gene lookup returns CDR1 SGHDN and CDR2 FVKESK. The CDR3 contains 15 residues.

The chain carries TRBV14 and TRBJ1-2; maybe TRBD1 (5 bases). The germline V gene encodes CDR1 SGHDN and CDR2 FVKESK. The CDR3 extends over 15 amino acids. Trimming pared 5 bases from V and 6 bases from J, leaving 19 bases between. The DNA for the CDR3 is TGTGCCAGCAGCAAAATTCTCCAGGGTTTGGATGGCTACACCTTC. Translating it yields CASSKILQGLDGYTF.